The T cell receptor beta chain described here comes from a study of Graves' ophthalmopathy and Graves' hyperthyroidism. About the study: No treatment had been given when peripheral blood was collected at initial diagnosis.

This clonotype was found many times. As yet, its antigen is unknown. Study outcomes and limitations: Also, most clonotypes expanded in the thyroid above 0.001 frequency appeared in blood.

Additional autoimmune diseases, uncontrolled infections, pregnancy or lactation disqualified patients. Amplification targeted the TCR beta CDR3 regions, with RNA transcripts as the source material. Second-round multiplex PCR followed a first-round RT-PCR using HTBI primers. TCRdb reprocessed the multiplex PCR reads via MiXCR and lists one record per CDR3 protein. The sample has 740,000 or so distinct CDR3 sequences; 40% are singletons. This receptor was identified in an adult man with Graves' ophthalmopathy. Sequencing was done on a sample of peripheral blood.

CDR3 bases: TGTGCCAGCAGGTCGGAGGGAAGGACTGAAGCTTTCTTT. Amino acids: CASRSEGRTEAFF. The rearrangement joins TRBV2 to TRBJ1-1, with D unclear. Trimming removed 6 bases at V and 5 bases at J, with 13 bases between. The CDR3 covers 13 residues. CDR1 SNHLY and CDR2 FYNNEI come from the germline V gene.